This T cell receptor beta chain derives from a study of identical twins. Regarding the study as a whole: The models gave estimates that fell short of the out-of-frame TCR alpha sharing seen in monozygotic twins. While abundant cord blood beta clonotypes carried fewer insertions, memory repertoires showed no such pattern.

On this clonotype: Its antigen is as yet unknown.

Germline CDR1 SGHDT, CDR2 YYEEEE. The CDR3 loop spans 16 amino acids. The J segment lost 1 base and the V segment lost 0 bases, leaving 3 bases of the junction unmatched. TCRdb fed the 5' RACE reads into MiXCR, producing one record per CDR3 protein. The sample includes about 890,000 distinct CDR3 sequences, 9% to 15% of them seen just once. These data were also filed under a second study, of yellow fever vaccine responses in identical twins.

This TCR was recovered from a woman between 18 and 29 years old in good health. J is TRBJ1-3 and V is TRBV5-6, with TRBD1 matching over 8 bases. Sequences were obtained from PBMCs. The CDR3 nucleotides read TGTGCCAGCAGCTTGGACAGGGGGATATCTGGAAACACCATATATTTT. Protein sequence: CASSLDRGISGNTIYF.